Listed here are 12 T cell receptor beta chains from one sample, sequenced in a study of CD8 T cells in ankylosing spondylitis. TCRdb fed the 5' RACE reads into MiXCR, producing one record per CDR3 protein. The sample yields roughly 100,000 distinct CDR3 sequences, 7.5% to 9% seen once. Sequenced input: blood, either unsorted or a sorted T cell fraction (not recorded which). These receptors all stem from a male donor with ankylosing spondylitis or in good health (not recorded which).

This clonotype has a count of ten or more. The chain uses TRBV12-3 or TRBV12-4 and TRBJ1-6; D might be TRBD1 (5 bases). Trimming left V 5 bases short and J 6 bases short, with 11 bases between. The CDR3 length is 14 residues. In nucleotides, the CDR3 is TGTGCCAGCAGTAGGCAGGGATCTAATTCACCCCTCCACTTT. Protein: CASSRQGSNSPLHF.

This clonotype was picked up many times. The V and J genes are TRBV7-8 and TRBJ2-3; TRBD2 might be the D (6 bases). The V and J ends lost 1 base and 0 bases respectively, with 14 bases between them. The CDR3 is 17 amino acids. Per the germline V gene, CDR1 is SGHVS and CDR2 is FQNEAQ. This CDR3 reads CASSLGVAGTSTDTQYF. The CDR3 region has the DNA TGTGCCAGCAGCTTAGGAGTTGCGGGAACTAGCACAGATACGCAGTATTTT.

This clonotype was seen many times. The chain has TRBV19 and TRBJ1-5; tentatively, D is TRBD1 (5 bases). Trimming stripped 0 bases from V and 6 bases from J, with 9 bases between. The germline gives CDR1 LNHDA, CDR2 SQIVND (reference sequence). The CDR3 spans 14 residues. The CDR3 coding sequence is TGTGCCAGTAGTATAGACAGGGTCACTCAGCCCCAGCATTTT. This sequence encodes CASSIDRVTQPQHF.

This chain uses TRBV7-2 with TRBJ2-1; D is perhaps TRBD1 or TRBD2 (5 bases each). The ends were cut back, 2 bases at V and 6 bases at J, with 14 bases in the middle. This CDR3 contains 15 residues. Germline loops: CDR1 SGHTA, CDR2 FQGNSA. The chain's CDR3 is CASSLTMGVFNEQFF. CDR3 nucleotide sequence: TGTGCCAGCAGCTTAACCATGGGGGTATTCAATGAGCAGTTCTTC.

The rearrangement links TRBV12-3 or TRBV12-4 to TRBJ2-1, with D unresolved. V lost 6 bases and J lost 5, with 20 bases in between. The CDR3 totals 16 residues. CDR3 protein: CASRLRTNPSNNEQFF. The CDR3 DNA reads TGTGCCAGCAGACTCAGGACCAACCCTTCAAACAATGAGCAGTTCTTC.

This clonotype has just a few counts. The chain links TRBV20-1 to TRBJ2-1; D remains ambiguous. There are 13 residues in the CDR3. The V gene's germline CDR1 is DFQATT and CDR2 SNEGSKA (reference sequence). V dropped 0 bases and J dropped 10 bases, with 13 bases sitting between them. The CDR3 is CSARDSRPQEQFF. For the CDR3, the DNA is TGCAGTGCTAGAGATAGTCGGCCTCAGGAGCAGTTCTTC.

This clonotype appeared once. This may stem from a read error, because a much larger clone lies one nucleotide away. This chain joins TRBV20-1 and TRBJ2-5, with D perhaps being TRBD1 or TRBD2 (5 bases each). The V gene's germline CDR1 is DFQATT and CDR2 SNEGSKA (reference sequence). The CDR3 totals 15 residues. CDR3 loop: CSTRIVGRTQETQYF. For the CDR3, the DNA is TGCAGTACTAGGATCGTGGGACGGACGCAAGAGACCCAGTACTTC.

This clonotype was recorded at least ten times. The V gene is TRBV6-1, the J gene TRBJ1-3; maybe TRBD1 (5 bases). The CDR3 covers 15 residues. The V gene lost 6 bases and the J gene lost 0 bases, with 12 bases spanning the gap. Germline V lookup: CDR1 MNHNS, CDR2 SASEGT. CDR3 nucleotides: TGTGCCAGCAGGGGGCATTTGAGCTCTGGAAACACCATATATTTT. Its protein product is CASRGHLSSGNTIYF.

This clonotype was seen repeatedly, ten times or more. The chain carries TRBV27 and TRBJ2-5, with 12 bases lining up with TRBD2. With V trimmed by 3 bases and J by 5 bases, 25 bases remained unmatched. CDR1 is MNHEY and CDR2 is SMNVEV in the germline V gene (reference sequence). The CDR3 loop spans 22 amino acids. CDR3 region: CASSFRVWGPSGTSGSRETQYF. The CDR3 DNA reads TGTGCCAGCAGTTTCCGAGTGTGGGGTCCCTCAGGGACTAGCGGGTCGAGGGAGACCCAGTACTTC.

At least ten counts were recorded for this clonotype. The rearrangement links TRBV7-2 to TRBJ2-7; D perhaps matches TRBD2 (5 bases). Germline CDR1 is SGHTA and CDR2 is FQGNSA. The CDR3 covers 13 residues. The V and J ends lost 2 bases and 6 bases respectively, with 11 bases between them. The DNA of the CDR3 is TGTGCCAGCAGCTTATTTCGGAGCGGCGAGCAGTACTTC. Translation: CASSLFRSGEQYF. Full variable domain (remainder filled in from reference TRBV7-2 and TRBJ2-7): GAGVSQSPSNKVTEKGKDVELRCDPISGHTALYWYRQSLGQGLEFLIYFQGNSAPDKSGLPSDRFSAERTGGSVSTLTIQRTQQEDSAVYLCASSLFRSGEQYFGPGTRLTVT.

J is TRBJ1-2 and V is TRBV7-3; 9 bases map to TRBD1. Germline V lookup: CDR1 SGHTA, CDR2 FQGTGA. The V gene end was trimmed by 4 bases and the J gene end by 7 bases; junction bases not matched to a gene: 10. The CDR3 contains 15 residues. The chain's CDR3 is CASSSTPGQGGGYTF. In DNA, the CDR3 is TGTGCCAGCAGCTCAACCCCGGGACAGGGCGGTGGCTACACCTTC.

This clonotype was seen repeatedly, ten times or more. V and J are TRBV7-2 and TRBJ2-1, with D uncertain. The CDR3 contains 14 residues. Trimming took off 2 bases at V and 6 bases at J, with 11 bases between the two ends. Germline V gives CDR1 SGHTA, CDR2 FQGNSA. The CDR3 region has the DNA TGTGCCAGCAGCTTACCCGCGCTTCTCAATGAGCAGTTCTTC. Encoded protein: CASSLPALLNEQFF.